This entry features one T cell receptor (beta chain) sequence. The antigen it binds to is not known. There are no base qualities to consult, and no much larger clone falls within one base. These data are taken from a study of patients and donors after allogeneic stem cell transplantation (dated by TCRdb to the early 2020s). For CDR1 and CDR2, the germline V gene lists SGHRS and YFSETQ. The junction carries 9 bases between V and J, which are trimmed by 0 bases and 5 bases respectively. Taken from cysteine to phenylalanine, the CDR3 has 14 residues. The retained sequence is limited to the CDR3, 42 bases, with the frame set at the first base. The receptor library was made with RT-PCR. The instrument was a NextSeq 550. TCRdb itself trimmed the public reads at Q25 with fastp, ran MiXCR and retained productive beta chains. Identical CDR3 proteins give one entry, which carries the most common genes and DNA. The sample table lists some 200,000 distinct CDR3 sequences, less than 45% of them with a count of one. 33% of the sample comes from the top ten.

The rearranged chain carries TRBV5-1 and TRBJ2-1; no D gene is confidently identified. The receptor was derived from a human donor who was either an allogeneic HSCT recipient or a stem cell or donor lymphocyte infusion donor (not recorded which). It is not recorded whose cells these are; they may come from a transplant donor. Sequenced material: blood, either unsorted or a sorted T cell fraction (not recorded which). The CDR3 protein is CASSLAKENNEQFF. The DNA sequence reads TGCGCCAGCAGCTTGGCCAAGGAAAACAATGAGCAGTTCTTC.